This record looks at one T cell receptor beta chain sequence and its context. Antigen: not known. Sequenced by immunoSEQ multiplex PCR; TCRdb stores in-frame clones only, minus some. Among tens of thousands of clones listed, about 92% were seen once. This record belongs to a study of OX40 agonist ivuxolimab in advanced cancers. Study context: People who had prior anti-PD-1, anti-PD-L1 or anti-CTLA-4 therapy could take part, and about 37% had some.

CDR1 SGHRS and CDR2 YFSETQ come from the germline V gene. The CDR3 length is 14 residues. V shed 7 bases and J 2 bases; nucleotides not matched to a gene: 9. Notes on the study in general: CD4+ and CD8+ blood T cells expanded clonally by week 6 at 0.1 to 3.0 mg/kg.

The gene calls are TRBV5-1 and TRBJ2-7, with 7 bases identical to TRBD1. The material sequenced was CD4+ or CD8+ T cells sorted from blood, taken in a trial of the OX40 agonist ivuxolimab. This clonotype originated in an adult with an advanced solid tumor such as melanoma, head and neck, liver or kidney cancer. CDR3 DNA: TGCGCCAGCTCGAGCAGGGGGATAACCTACGAGCAGTACTTC. Translating gives CASSSRGITYEQYF.